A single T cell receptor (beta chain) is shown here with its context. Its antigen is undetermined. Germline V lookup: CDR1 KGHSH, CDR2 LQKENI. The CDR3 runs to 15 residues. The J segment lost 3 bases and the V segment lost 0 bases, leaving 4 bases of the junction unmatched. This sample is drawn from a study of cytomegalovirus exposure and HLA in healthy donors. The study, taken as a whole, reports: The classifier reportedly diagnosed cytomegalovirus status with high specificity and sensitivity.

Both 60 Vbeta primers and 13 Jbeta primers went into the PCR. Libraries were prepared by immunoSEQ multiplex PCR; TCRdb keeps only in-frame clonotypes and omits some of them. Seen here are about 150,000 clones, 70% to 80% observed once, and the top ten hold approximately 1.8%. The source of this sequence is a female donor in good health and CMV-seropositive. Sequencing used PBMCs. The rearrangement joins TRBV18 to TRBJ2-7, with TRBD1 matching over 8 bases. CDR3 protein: CASSPPQGAIYEQYF. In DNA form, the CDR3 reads TGTGCCAGCTCACCACCGCAGGGGGCGATCTACGAGCAGTACTTC.